One TCR beta chain is described in this entry. These data belong to a study of blood T cell repertoires in COVID-19. About the research overall: COVID-19 samples, acute and convalescent, were from the United States, Italy and Spain.

As handled by the study authors: Researchers report that nucleated cell counts were estimated from reference gene primer amplification. The protocol was immunoSEQ multiplex PCR, while the TCRdb copy is restricted to in-frame clones and leaves out a portion. V and J calls and clone size are copied from that table; D and trimming were computed from the DNA. The profile shows roughly 140,000 clones, around three quarters of them singletons. The CDR3 consists of 15 residues. Trimming left V 1 base short and J 8 bases short, with 15 bases between. The germline V gene has CDR1 MGHRA and CDR2 YSYEKL. The TCR comes from a man between 45 and 60 years old with active or convalescent COVID-19. Sequencing was carried out using peripheral blood. The chain couples TRBV4-1 to TRBJ2-1; a weak D match, TRBD2 (5 bases). CDR3: CASSQGPGIDYEQFF. The DNA of the CDR3 is TGCGCCAGCAGCCAAGGACCCGGGATAGACTATGAGCAGTTCTTC.